The source of this TCR beta chain is a study of T cell responses to AZD1222 COVID-19 vaccine. Germline V gene sequence: CDR1 SGHNT, CDR2 YENEEA. CDR3 size: 17 residues. V lost 0 bases and J lost 1, with 12 bases in between. With respect to this clone: Its specificity is not known.

General observations from the study: A mostly white British donor set with more females was recruited, and clonal diversity was possibly underestimated. Among AZD1222 vaccinees, only six were seropositive at baseline.

Only in-frame clones appear in the TCRdb table, and some are missing; sequencing was by immunoSEQ multiplex PCR. The sample lists about 84,000 clones; around 90% were seen once. This chain joins TRBV11-3 and TRBJ2-2; D is unclear. Sequenced material: peripheral blood, taken 28 days after the second AZD1222 dose. The source of this sequence is an adult who received the AZD1222 COVID-19 vaccine. CDR3 in DNA: TGTGCCAGCAGCTTAGACCCCTCCAGAGGGAACACCGGGGAGCTGTTTTTT. It yields the protein CASSLDPSRGNTGELFF.